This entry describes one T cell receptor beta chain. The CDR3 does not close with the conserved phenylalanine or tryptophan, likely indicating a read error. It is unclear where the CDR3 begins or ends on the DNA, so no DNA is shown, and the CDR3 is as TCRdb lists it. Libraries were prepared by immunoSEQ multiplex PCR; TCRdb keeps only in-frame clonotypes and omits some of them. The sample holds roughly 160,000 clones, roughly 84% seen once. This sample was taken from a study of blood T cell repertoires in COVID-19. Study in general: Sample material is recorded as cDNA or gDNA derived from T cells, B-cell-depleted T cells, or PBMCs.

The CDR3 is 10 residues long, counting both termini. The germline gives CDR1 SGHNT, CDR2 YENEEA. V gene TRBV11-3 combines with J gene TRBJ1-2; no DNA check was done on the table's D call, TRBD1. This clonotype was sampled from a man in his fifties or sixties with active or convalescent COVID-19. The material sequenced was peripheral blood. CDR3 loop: CASSHRSGPL.